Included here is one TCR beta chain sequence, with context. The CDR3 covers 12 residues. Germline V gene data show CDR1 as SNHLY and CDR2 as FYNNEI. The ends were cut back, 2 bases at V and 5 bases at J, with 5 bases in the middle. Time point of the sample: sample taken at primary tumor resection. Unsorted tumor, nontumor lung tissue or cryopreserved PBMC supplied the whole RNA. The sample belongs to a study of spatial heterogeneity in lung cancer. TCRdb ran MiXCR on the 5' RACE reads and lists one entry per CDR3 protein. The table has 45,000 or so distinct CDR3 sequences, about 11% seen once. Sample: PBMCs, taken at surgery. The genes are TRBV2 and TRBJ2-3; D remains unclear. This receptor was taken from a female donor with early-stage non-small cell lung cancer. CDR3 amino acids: CASSEPLDTQYF. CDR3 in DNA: TGTGCCAGCAGTGAACCGCTAGATACGCAGTATTTT.